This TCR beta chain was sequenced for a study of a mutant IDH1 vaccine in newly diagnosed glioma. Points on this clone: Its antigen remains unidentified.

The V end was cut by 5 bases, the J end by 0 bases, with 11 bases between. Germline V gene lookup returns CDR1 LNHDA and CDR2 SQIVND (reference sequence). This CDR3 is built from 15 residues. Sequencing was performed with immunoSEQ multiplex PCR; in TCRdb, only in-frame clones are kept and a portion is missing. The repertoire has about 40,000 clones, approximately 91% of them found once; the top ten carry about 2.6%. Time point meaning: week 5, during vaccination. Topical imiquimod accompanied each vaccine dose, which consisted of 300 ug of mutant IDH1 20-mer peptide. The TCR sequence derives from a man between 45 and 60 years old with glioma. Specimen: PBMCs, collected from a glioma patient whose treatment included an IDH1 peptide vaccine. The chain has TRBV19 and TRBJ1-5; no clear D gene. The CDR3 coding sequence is TGTGCCAGTAGTCAGCCGGGGAGTAGCAATCAGCCCCAGCATTTT. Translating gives CASSQPGSSNQPQHF.